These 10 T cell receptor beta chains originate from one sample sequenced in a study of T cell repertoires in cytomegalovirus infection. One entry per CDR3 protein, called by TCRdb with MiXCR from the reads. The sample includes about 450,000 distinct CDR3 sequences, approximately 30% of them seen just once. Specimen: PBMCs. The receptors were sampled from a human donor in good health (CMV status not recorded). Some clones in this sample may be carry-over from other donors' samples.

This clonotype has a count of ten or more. The CDR3 region is CASSLGEAKNIQYF. The CDR3 bases are TGTGCCAGCAGCTTAGGCGAAGCCAAAAACATTCAGTACTTC. This sequence joins TRBV7-2 and TRBJ2-4; D unresolved. Trimming pared 1 base from V and 0 bases from J, leaving 4 bases between. This CDR3 is 14 amino acids long. CDR1 is SGHTA, CDR2 FQGNSA, per germline.

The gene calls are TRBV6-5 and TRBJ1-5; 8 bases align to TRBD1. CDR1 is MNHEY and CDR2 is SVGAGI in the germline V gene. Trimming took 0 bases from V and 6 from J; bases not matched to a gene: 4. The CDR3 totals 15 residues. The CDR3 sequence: CASSYSQGASQPQHF. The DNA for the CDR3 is TGTGCCAGCAGTTACTCGCAGGGGGCGAGTCAGCCCCAGCATTTT.

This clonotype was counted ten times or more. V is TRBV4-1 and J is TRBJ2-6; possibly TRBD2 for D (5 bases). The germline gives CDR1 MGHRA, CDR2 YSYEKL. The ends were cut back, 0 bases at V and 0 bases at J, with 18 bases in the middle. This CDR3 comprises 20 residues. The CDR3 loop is CASSQDYLAGSFSGANVLTF. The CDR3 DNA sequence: TGCGCCAGCAGCCAAGATTATCTAGCCGGGTCTTTCTCTGGGGCCAACGTCCTGACTTTC.

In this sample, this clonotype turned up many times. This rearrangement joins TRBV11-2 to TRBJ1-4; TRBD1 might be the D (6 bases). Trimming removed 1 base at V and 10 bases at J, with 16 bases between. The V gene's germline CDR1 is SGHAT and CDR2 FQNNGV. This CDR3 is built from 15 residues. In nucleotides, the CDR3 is TGTGCCAGCAGCTTAGCAGGGACAAAAAGTGGAAAACTGTTTTTT. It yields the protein CASSLAGTKSGKLFF.

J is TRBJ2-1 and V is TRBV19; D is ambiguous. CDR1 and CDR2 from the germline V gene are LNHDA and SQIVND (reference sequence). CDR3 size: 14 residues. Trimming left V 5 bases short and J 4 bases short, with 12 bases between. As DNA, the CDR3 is TGTGCCAGTAGTTACGGACCCCTTTACAATGAGCAGTTCTTC. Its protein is CASSYGPLYNEQFF. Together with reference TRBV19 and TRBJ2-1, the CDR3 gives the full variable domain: DGGITQSPKYLFRKEGQNVTLSCEQNLNHDAMYWYRQDPGQGLRLIYYSQIVNDFQKGDIAEGYSVSREKKESFPLTVTSAQKNPTAFYLCASSYGPLYNEQFFGPGTRLTVL.

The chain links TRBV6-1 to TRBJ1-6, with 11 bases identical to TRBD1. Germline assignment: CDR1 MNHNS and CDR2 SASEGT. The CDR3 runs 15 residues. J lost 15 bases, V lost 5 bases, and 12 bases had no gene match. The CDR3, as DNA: TGTGCCAGCAGTCCAGGACAGGGGGCGACCCTGTACCTCCACTTT. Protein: CASSPGQGATLYLHF.

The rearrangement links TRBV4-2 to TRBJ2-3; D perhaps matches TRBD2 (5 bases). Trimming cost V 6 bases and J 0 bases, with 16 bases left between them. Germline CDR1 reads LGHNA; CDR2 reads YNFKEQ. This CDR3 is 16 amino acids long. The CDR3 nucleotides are TGTGCCAGCAGACCACGGGCGCTAGCTAGCACAGATACGCAGTATTTT. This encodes CASRPRALASTDTQYF.

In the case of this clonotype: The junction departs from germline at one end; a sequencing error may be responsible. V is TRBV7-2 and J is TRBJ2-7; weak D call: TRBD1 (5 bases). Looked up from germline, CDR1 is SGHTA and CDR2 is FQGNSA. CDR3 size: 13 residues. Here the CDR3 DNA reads TGTGCCAGAAGCCACAGGTATTCCTACGAGAAGTACTTC. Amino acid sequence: CARSHRYSYEKYF.

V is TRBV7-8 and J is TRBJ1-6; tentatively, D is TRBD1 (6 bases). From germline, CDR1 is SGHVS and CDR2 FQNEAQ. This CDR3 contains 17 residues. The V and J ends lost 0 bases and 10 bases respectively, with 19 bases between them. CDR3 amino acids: CASSLALSGADPSPLHF. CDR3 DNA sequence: TGTGCCAGCAGCTTAGCGTTGTCAGGGGCGGATCCCTCACCCCTCCACTTT.

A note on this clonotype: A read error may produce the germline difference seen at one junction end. CDR3 sequence: CASRGTLKRGSTDTPYF. CDR3 coding DNA: TGTGCCAGCAGGGGGACCCTCAAGCGGGGGAGCACAGATACGCCGTATTTT. The chain is built from TRBV7-4 and TRBJ2-3; TRBD2 matches 8 bases. Germline assignment: CDR1 SGHVT and CDR2 SQSDAQ. This CDR3 has 17 residues.